These 20 T cell receptor beta chains came from one sample sequenced in a study of blood T cells in healthy people across ages. Through a sample-barcoded 5' primer and a J-beta primer mix, a second PCR was run for about 6 to 12 cycles. MiXCR was run by TCRdb on the 5' RACE reads, yielding one entry per CDR3 protein. The sample lists under 850,000 distinct CDR3 sequences; around 34% were seen once. The sample was blood. All receptors derive from a man between 18 and 35 years old in good health.

This clonotype was seen at least ten times. V usage is TRBV6-5 and J usage is TRBJ2-6; D gene unclear. CDR3 length: 17 amino acids. Trimming shortened V by 5 bases and J by 0 bases, and 14 bases separated the two germline ends. Germline V gene sequence: CDR1 MNHEY, CDR2 SVGAGI. CDR3 amino acids: CASSPRKTSSGANVLTF. CDR3 nucleotide sequence: TGTGCCAGCAGTCCTCGGAAGACCTCCTCTGGGGCCAACGTCCTGACTTTC.

This clonotype was observed a few times. This chain links TRBV27 with TRBJ1-4; 9 bases are a match to TRBD1. Looked up from germline, CDR1 is MNHEY and CDR2 is SMNVEV (reference sequence). The CDR3 is 16 amino acids. The trim removed 4 bases at V and 7 bases at J, leaving 10 bases unmatched. CDR3 residues: CASSSNPGTGTEKLFF. In DNA form, the CDR3 reads TGTGCCAGCAGTTCAAACCCCGGGACAGGGACTGAAAAACTGTTTTTT.

This clonotype showed up many times. The rearrangement links TRBV4-2 to TRBJ2-3, with D possibly matching TRBD2 (5 bases). This CDR3 is 15 amino acids long. Trimming removed 4 bases from V and 0 bases from J, with 11 bases in between. Germline V lookup: CDR1 LGHNA, CDR2 YNFKEQ. The CDR3 sequence: CASSPRDSSTDTQYF. The CDR3 DNA is TGTGCCAGCAGCCCCCGGGATTCTAGCACAGATACGCAGTATTTT.

This clonotype came up many times. This CDR3 reads CSAPSGYNSPLHF. The DNA of the CDR3 is TGCAGTGCCCCGAGCGGATATAATTCACCCCTCCACTTT. The V gene is TRBV20-1, the J gene TRBJ1-6; D is undetermined. Trimming stripped 6 bases from V and 4 bases from J, with 10 bases between. CDR1 and CDR2 from the germline V gene are DFQATT and SNEGSKA (reference sequence). The CDR3 spans 13 residues.

The V call is TRBV7-2, the J call TRBJ1-1; tentative D call: TRBD1 (6 bases). Trimming took 5 bases from V and 1 from J, leaving 11 bases between them. Germline V gene data show CDR1 as SGHTA and CDR2 as FQGNSA. The CDR3 is 14 amino acids. The DNA for the CDR3 is TGTGCCAGCAGCCGCGGACAGAAGAACACTGAAGCTTTCTTT. Encoded protein: CASSRGQKNTEAFF.

This clonotype was detected only a few times. The chain is built from TRBV5-1 and TRBJ2-1; D is unresolved. The CDR3 length is 15 residues. Trimming left V 0 bases short and J 5 bases short, with 12 bases between. The germline gives CDR1 SGHRS, CDR2 YFSETQ. This chain's CDR3 is CASSLGQTENNEQFF. CDR3 bases: TGCGCCAGCAGCTTGGGCCAAACAGAAAACAATGAGCAGTTCTTC.

The chain links TRBV28 to TRBJ2-2; perhaps TRBD2 as D (7 bases). Trimming cost V 6 bases and J 4 bases, with 21 bases left between them. This CDR3 has 17 residues. The germline gives CDR1 MDHEN, CDR2 SYDVKM. The CDR3 sequence is CASRYRGGPPRTGELFF. The CDR3 DNA is TGTGCCAGCAGATATAGGGGGGGACCCCCTCGCACCGGGGAGCTGTTTTTT.

This clonotype was detected only a few times. The chain employs TRBV20-1 and TRBJ2-3; the D gene could be TRBD1 or TRBD2 (5 bases each). CDR3 length: 13 amino acids. V shed 1 base and J shed 2 bases, with 7 bases lying between them. The V gene's germline CDR1 is DFQATT and CDR2 SNEGSKA (reference sequence). Here the CDR3 reads CSARGGTTDTQYF. In DNA form, the CDR3 reads TGCAGTGCTAGAGGGGGGACCACAGATACGCAGTATTTT.

For this clonotype: A read error is possible here, since a much larger clone lies one base away. The chain combines TRBV4-1 with TRBJ2-3; D possibly matches TRBD1 or TRBD2 (5 bases each). The V end lost 4 bases, the J end lost 2 bases, and 13 bases lay between the germline ends. The CDR3 is 15 residues long. Germline V gene data show CDR1 as MGHRA and CDR2 as YSYEKL. The CDR3 sequence: CASSPAGTLTDTQYF. The CDR3, as DNA: TGCGCCAGCAGCCCGGCAGGGACCCTCACAGATACGCAGTATTTT.

The gene calls are TRBV12-3 or TRBV12-4 and TRBJ1-1; TRBD1 matches 9 bases. V shed 7 bases and J 4 bases; nucleotides not matched to a gene: 13. There are 16 residues in the CDR3. In nucleotides, the CDR3 is TGTGCCAGCACCAGGGACAGGGTACGCGATAGCACTGAAGCTTTCTTT. Translating gives CASTRDRVRDSTEAFF.

The chain uses TRBV29-1 and TRBJ2-3; D may be TRBD1 or TRBD2 (6 bases each). From germline, CDR1 is SQVTM and CDR2 ANQGSEA. This CDR3 contains 12 residues. Trimming cost V 4 bases and J 4 bases, with 9 bases left between them. Here the CDR3 reads CSVVGGPDTQYF. DNA for the CDR3: TGCAGCGTTGTGGGGGGCCCAGATACGCAGTATTTT.

The chain uses TRBV30 and TRBJ1-2, with TRBD1 identical over 10 bases. The germline CDR1 and CDR2 sequences are GTSNPN and SVGIG (reference sequence). The J segment lost 7 bases and the V segment lost 4 bases, leaving 12 bases of the junction unmatched. The CDR3 contains 15 residues. As DNA, the CDR3 is TGTGCCTGGAATTACAGGGACAGGGGTAAGGGTGGCTACACCTTC. Protein: CAWNYRDRGKGGYTF.

This clonotype was detected many times. The V call is TRBV20-1, the J call TRBJ1-6; 7 bases map to TRBD1. Trimming at V came to 0 bases and at J to 6 bases, leaving 8 bases not matched to a gene. Germline assignment: CDR1 DFQATT and CDR2 SNEGSKA (reference sequence). CDR3 length: 16 amino acids. Here the CDR3 DNA reads TGCAGTGCTAGAGATGCAGGACAGGCTCGTAATTCACCCCTCCACTTT. Its translation: CSARDAGQARNSPLHF.

This clonotype was seen repeatedly, ten times or more. This chain joins TRBV5-1 and TRBJ1-2; D is unresolved. CDR1 and CDR2 from the germline V gene are SGHRS and YFSETQ. V gave up 2 bases and J gave up 7 bases, with 18 bases separating them. The CDR3 length is 15 residues. The CDR3 here is CASSLLGRPYSGYTF. CDR3 sequence (DNA): TGCGCCAGCAGCTTACTCGGCAGGCCCTATTCTGGCTACACCTTC.

This CDR3 is CASSVGGLVSQPQHF. In nucleotides, the CDR3 is TGTGCCAGCAGCGTAGGAGGGTTGGTAAGTCAGCCCCAGCATTTT. J is TRBJ1-5 and V is TRBV9; D uncertain. V lost 0 bases, J lost 6 bases, and 13 bases lay in between. Germline V lookup: CDR1 SGDLS, CDR2 YYNGEE. The CDR3 is 15 amino acids.

This clonotype was observed a few times. The V call is TRBV12-3 or TRBV12-4, the J call TRBJ2-2; possibly TRBD1 for D (6 bases). The CDR3 is 14 amino acids. V was shortened by 4 bases and J by 6 bases, with 12 bases between the two germline ends. CDR3 sequence reads: CASSWRAGAGELFF. CDR3 nucleotides: TGTGCCAGCAGTTGGCGGGCAGGGGCCGGGGAGCTGTTTTTT.

The chain recombines TRBV24-1 with TRBJ1-2; no clear D gene. Trimming removed 4 bases from V and 5 bases from J, with 13 bases in between. Germline V gene lookup returns CDR1 KGHDR and CDR2 SFDVKD. The CDR3 loop spans 14 amino acids. CDR3 bases: TGTGCCACCAGTGACCCTGGACGGCAGTATGGCTACACCTTC. It is translated as CATSDPGRQYGYTF.

This chain's CDR3 is CASSATVTGELFF. The CDR3 DNA reads TGCGCCAGCAGCGCGACAGTCACCGGGGAGCTGTTTTTT. The V gene is TRBV5-1, the J gene TRBJ2-2; tentative D call: TRBD1 (5 bases). This CDR3 has 13 residues. Germline V gene data show CDR1 as SGHRS and CDR2 as YFSETQ. Trimming took off 4 bases at V and 4 bases at J, with 8 bases between the two ends.

This clonotype has just a few counts. It may be a read error: a sequence one base away is much more abundant. The rearrangement joins TRBV30 to TRBJ2-7, with D uncertain. Trimming stripped 5 bases from V and 7 bases from J, with 15 bases between. CDR1 is GTSNPN and CDR2 is SVGIG in the germline V gene (reference sequence). There are 12 residues in the CDR3. CDR3: CAWAHYANEQYF. In nucleotides, the CDR3 is TGTGCCTGGGCGCATTACGCCAATGAGCAGTACTTC.

This clonotype was recorded a few times. The gene calls are TRBV5-1 and TRBJ1-1; 8 bases agree with TRBD1. The trim removed 4 bases at V and 1 base at J, leaving 6 bases unmatched. The CDR3 runs to 15 residues. From germline, CDR1 is SGHRS and CDR2 YFSETQ. This CDR3 reads CASSAQGVPNTEAFF. The DNA of the CDR3 is TGCGCCAGCAGCGCACAGGGGGTCCCGAACACTGAAGCTTTCTTT.